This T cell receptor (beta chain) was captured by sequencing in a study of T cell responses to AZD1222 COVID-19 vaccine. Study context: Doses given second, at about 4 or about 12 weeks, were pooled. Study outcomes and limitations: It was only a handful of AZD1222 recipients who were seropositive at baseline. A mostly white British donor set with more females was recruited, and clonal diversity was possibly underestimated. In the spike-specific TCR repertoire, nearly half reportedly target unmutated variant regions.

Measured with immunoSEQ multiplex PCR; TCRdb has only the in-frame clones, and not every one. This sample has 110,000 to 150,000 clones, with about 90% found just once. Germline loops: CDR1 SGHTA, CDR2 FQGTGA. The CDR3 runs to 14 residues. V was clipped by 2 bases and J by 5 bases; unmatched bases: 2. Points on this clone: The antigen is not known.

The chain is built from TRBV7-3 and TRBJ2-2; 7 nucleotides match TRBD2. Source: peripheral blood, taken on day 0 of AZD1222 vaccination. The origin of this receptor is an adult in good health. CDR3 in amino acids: CASSLLAATGELFF. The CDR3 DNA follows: TGTGCCAGCAGCTTACTAGCGGCTACCGGGGAGCTGTTTTTT.